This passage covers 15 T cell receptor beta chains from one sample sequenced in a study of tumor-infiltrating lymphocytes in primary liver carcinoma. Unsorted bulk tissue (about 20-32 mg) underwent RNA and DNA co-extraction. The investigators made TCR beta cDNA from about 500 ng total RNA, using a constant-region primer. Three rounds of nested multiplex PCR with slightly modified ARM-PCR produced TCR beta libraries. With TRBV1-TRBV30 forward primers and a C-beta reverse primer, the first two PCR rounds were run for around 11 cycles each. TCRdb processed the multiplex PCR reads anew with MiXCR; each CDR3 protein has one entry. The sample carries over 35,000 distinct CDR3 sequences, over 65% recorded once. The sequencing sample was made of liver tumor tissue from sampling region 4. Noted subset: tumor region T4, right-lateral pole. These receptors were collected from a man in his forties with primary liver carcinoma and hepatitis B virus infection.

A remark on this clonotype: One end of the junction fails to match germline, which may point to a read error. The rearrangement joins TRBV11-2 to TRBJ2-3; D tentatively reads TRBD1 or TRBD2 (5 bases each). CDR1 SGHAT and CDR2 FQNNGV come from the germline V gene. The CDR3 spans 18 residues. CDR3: CASTGAPQRLTVTDTQYF. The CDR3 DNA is TGTGCCAGCACCGGGGCCCCACAGAGACTAACGGTCACAGATACGCAATATTTT.

CDR3 DNA: TGTGCCAGCAGTGAACTAAATGCCTACACCTTC. This sequence encodes CASSELNAYTF. The chain joins TRBV25-1 to TRBJ1-2; no firm D call. This CDR3 region has 11 residues. Trimming took 2 bases from V and 10 from J, leaving 8 bases between them. The germline CDR1 and CDR2 sequences are MGHDK and SYGVNS.

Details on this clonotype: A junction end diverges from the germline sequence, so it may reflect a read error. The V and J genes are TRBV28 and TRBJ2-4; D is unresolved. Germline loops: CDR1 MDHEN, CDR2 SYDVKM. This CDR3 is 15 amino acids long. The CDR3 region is CVSNPPGLAGNIQYF. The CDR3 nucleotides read TGTGTCAGCAACCCTCCCGGGTTGGCCGGAAACATTCAGTACTTC.

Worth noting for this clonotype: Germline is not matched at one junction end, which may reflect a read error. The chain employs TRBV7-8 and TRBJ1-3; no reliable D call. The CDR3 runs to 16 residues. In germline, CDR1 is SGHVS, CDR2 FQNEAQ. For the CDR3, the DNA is TGTGGCAGCAGCCACCCATATCTCCACTCTGGAAACACCATATATTTT. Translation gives CGSSHPYLHSGNTIYF.

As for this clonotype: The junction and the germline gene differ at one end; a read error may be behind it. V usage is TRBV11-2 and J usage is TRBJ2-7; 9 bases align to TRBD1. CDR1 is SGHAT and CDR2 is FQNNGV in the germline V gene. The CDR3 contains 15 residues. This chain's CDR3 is CAGSLRWTGENEEYF. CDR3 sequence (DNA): TGTGCCGGCAGTTTACGATGGACAGGGGAAAACGAGGAGTACTTC. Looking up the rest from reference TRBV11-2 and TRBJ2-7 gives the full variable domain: EAGVAQSPRYKIIEKRQSVAFWCNPISGHATLYWYQQILGQGPKLLIQFQNNGVVDDSQLPKDRFSAERLKGVDSTLKIQPAKLEDSAVYLCAGSLRWTGENEEYFGPGTRLTVT.

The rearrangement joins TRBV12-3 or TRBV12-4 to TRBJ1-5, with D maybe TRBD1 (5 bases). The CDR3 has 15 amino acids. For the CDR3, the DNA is TGTGTCGGTACGCGGGGCACCGCAATAAATCAGCCCCAGCATTTT. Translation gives CVGTRGTAINQPQHF.

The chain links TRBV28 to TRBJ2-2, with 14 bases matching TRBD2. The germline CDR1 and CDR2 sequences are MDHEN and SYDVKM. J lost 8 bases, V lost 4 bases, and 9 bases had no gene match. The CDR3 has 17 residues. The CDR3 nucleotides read TGTGCCAGCAGTTCCGGACTAGCGGGAGGTAAGACAGGGGAGCTGTTTTTT. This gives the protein CASSSGLAGGKTGELFF.

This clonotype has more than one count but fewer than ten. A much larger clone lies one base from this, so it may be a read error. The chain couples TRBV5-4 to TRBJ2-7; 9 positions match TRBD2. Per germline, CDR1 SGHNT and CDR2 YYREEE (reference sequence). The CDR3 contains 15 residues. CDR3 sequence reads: CASGLAGGRAHEQYF. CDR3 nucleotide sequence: TGTGCCAGCGGCTTGGCGGGCGGGAGGGCCCACGAGCAGTACTTC.

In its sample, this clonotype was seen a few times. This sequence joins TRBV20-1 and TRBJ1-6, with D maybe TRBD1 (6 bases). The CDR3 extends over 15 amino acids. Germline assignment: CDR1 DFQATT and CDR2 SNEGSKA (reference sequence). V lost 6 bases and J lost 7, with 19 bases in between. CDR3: CSARRIQGWNSPLHF. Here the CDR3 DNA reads TGCAGTGCCAGACGGATTCAGGGGTGGAATTCACCCCTCCACTTT.

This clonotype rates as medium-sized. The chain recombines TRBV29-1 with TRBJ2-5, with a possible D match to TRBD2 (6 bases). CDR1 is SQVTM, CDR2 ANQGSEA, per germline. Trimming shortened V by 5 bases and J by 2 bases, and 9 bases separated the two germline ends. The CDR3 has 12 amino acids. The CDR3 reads CSVWGEQETQYF. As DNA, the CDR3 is TGCAGCGTTTGGGGGGAGCAAGAGACCCAGTACTTC.

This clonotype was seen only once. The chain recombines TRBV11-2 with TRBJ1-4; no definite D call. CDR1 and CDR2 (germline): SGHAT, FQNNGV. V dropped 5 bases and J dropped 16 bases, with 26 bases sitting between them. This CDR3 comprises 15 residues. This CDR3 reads CASSPGTFPGERPFF. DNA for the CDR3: TGTGCCAGCAGCCCAGGAACCTTCCCGGGTGAAAGACCGTTTTTT.

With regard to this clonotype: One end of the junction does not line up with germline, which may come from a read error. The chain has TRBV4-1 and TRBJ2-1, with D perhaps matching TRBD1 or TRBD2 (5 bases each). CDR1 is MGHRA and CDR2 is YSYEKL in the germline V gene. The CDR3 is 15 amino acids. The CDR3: CASSLIPGHGNGQFF. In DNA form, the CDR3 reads TGTGCCAGCAGCCTTATCCCGGGGCATGGCAATGGGCAGTTCTTC.

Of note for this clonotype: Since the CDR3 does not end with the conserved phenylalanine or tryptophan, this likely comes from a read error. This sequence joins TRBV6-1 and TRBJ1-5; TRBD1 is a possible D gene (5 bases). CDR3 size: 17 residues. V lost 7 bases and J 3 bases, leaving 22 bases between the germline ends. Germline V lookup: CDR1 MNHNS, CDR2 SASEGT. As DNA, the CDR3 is TGTGCCAGCATACTTCCGGGGACCGGAGTGGACAATCAGCCCCAGCATCTT. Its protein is CASILPGTGVDNQPQHL.

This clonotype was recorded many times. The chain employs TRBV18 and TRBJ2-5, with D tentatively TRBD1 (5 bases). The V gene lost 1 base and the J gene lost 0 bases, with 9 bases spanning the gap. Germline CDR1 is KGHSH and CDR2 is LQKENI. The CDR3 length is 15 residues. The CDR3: CASSPRQKNQETQYF. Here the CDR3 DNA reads TGTGCCAGCTCACCACGACAGAAGAACCAAGAGACCCAGTACTTC.

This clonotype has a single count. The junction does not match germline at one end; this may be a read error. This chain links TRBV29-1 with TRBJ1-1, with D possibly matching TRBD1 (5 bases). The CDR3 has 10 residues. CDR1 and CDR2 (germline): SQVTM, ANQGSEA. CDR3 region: CSAGGSEALF. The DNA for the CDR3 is TGCAGCGCTGGGGGGTCCGAAGCTCTCTTT.